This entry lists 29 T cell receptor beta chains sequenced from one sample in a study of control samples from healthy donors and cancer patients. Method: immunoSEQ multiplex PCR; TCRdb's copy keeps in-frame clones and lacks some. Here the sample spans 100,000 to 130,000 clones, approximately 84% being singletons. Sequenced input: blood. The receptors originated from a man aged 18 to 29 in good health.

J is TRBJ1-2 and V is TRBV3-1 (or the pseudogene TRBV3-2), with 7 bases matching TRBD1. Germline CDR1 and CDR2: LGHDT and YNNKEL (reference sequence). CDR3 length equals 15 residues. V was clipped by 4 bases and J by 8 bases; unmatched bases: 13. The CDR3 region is CASSPGQVGLEGYTF. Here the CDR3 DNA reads TGTGCCAGCAGCCCCGGACAGGTAGGACTGGAGGGCTACACCTTC.

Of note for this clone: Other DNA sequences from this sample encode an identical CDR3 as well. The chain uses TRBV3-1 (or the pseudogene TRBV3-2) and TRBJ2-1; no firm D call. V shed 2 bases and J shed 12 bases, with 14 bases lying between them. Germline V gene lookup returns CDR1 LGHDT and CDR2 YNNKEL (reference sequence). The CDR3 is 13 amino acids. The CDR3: CASSQSAGTAQFF. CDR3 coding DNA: TGTGCCAGCAGCCAAAGTGCCGGCACCGCGCAGTTCTTC.

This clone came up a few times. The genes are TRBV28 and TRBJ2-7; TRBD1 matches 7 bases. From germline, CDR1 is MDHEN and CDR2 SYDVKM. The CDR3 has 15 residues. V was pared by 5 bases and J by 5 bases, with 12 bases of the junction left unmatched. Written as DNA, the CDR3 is TGTGCCAGCAGTCGACCGGACAGGTTTTCCAACGAGCAGTACTTC. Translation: CASSRPDRFSNEQYF.

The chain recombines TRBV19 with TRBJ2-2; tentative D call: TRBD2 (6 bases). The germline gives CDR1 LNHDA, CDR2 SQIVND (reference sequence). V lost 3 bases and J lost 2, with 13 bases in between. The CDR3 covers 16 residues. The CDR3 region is CASSIWGLQNTGELFF. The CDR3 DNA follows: TGTGCCAGTAGTATTTGGGGACTCCAAAACACCGGGGAGCTGTTTTTT.

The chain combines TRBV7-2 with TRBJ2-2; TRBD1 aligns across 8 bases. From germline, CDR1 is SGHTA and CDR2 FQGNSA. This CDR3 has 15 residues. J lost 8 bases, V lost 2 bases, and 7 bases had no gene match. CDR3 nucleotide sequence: TGTGCCAGCAGCTTACATGGACAGGGTAATGGGGAGCTGTTTTTT. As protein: CASSLHGQGNGELFF. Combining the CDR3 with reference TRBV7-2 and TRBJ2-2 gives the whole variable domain GAGVSQSPSNKVTEKGKDVELRCDPISGHTALYWYRQSLGQGLEFLIYFQGNSAPDKSGLPSDRFSAERTGGSVSTLTIQRTQQEDSAVYLCASSLHGQGNGELFFGEGSRLTVL.

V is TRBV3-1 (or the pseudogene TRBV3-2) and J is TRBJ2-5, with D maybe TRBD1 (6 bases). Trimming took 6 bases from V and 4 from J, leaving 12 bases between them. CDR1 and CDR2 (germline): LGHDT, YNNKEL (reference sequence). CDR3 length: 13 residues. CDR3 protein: CASSQQGGETQYF. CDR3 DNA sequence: TGTGCCAGCAGTCAACAGGGTGGAGAGACCCAGTACTTC.

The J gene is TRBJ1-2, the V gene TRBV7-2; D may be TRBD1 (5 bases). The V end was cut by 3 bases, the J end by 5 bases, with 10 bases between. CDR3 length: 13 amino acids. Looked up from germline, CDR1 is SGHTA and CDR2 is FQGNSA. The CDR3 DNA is TGTGCCAGCAGCTTTGGGGGACCATATGGCTACACCTTC. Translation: CASSFGGPYGYTF.

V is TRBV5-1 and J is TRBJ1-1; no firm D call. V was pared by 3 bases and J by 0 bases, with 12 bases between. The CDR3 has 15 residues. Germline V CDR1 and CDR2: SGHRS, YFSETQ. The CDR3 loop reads CASSWSATMNTEAFF. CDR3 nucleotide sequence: TGCGCCAGCAGCTGGTCAGCCACTATGAACACTGAAGCTTTCTTT.

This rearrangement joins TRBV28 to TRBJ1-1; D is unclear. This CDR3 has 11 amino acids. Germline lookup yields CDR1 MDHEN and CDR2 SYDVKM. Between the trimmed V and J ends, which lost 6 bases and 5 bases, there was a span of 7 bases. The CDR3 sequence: CASRHQTEAFF. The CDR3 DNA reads TGTGCCAGCAGGCATCAAACTGAAGCTTTCTTT.

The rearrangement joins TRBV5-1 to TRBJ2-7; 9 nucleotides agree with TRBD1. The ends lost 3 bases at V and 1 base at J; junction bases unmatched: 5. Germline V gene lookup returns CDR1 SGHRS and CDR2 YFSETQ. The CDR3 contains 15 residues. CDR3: CASSSAGTGSYEQYF. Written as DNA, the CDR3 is TGCGCCAGCAGCTCCGCCGGGACAGGGTCCTACGAGCAGTACTTC.

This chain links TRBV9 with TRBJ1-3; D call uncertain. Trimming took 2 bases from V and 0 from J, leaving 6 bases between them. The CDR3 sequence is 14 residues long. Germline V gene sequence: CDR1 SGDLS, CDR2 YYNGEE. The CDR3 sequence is CASSVYVSGNTIYF. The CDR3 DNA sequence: TGTGCCAGCAGCGTCTACGTCTCTGGAAACACCATATATTTT.

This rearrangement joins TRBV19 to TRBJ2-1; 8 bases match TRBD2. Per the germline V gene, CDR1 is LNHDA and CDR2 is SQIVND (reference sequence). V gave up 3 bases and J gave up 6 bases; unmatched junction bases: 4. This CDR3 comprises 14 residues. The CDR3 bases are TGTGCCAGTAGTATCCGCACTAGCGGCAATGAGCAGTTCTTC. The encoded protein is CASSIRTSGNEQFF. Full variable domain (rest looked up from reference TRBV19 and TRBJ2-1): DGGITQSPKYLFRKEGQNVTLSCEQNLNHDAMYWYRQDPGQGLRLIYYSQIVNDFQKGDIAEGYSVSREKKESFPLTVTSAQKNPTAFYLCASSIRTSGNEQFFGPGTRLTVL.

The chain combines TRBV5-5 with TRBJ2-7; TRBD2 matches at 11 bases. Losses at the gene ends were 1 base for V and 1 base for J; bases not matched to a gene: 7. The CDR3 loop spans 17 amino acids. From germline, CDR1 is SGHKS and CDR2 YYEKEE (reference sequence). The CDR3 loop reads CASSLKATSGGSYEQYV. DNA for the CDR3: TGTGCCAGCAGCTTGAAGGCTACTAGCGGGGGTTCCTACGAGCAGTACGTC.

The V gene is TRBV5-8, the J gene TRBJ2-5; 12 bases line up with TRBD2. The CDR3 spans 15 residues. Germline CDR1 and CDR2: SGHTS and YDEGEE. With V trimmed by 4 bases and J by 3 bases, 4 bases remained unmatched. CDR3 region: CASSKRLAGEETQYF. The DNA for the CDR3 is TGTGCCAGCAGCAAGAGACTAGCGGGGGAAGAGACCCAGTACTTC.

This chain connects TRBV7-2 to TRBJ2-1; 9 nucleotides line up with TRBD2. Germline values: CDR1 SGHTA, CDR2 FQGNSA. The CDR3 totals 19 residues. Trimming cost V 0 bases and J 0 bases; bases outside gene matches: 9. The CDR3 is CASSLALVAGAFSYNEQFF. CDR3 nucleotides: TGTGCCAGCAGCTTAGCGTTGGTAGCGGGGGCCTTCTCCTACAATGAGCAGTTCTTC. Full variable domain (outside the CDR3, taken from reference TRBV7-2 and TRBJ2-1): GAGVSQSPSNKVTEKGKDVELRCDPISGHTALYWYRQSLGQGLEFLIYFQGNSAPDKSGLPSDRFSAERTGGSVSTLTIQRTQQEDSAVYLCASSLALVAGAFSYNEQFFGPGTRLTVL.

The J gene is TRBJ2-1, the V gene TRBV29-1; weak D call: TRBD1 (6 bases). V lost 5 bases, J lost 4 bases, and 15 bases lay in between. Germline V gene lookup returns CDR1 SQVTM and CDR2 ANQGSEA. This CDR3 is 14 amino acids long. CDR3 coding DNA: TGCAGCGTTTACGTCACCACAGGGTACAATGAGCAGTTCTTC. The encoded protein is CSVYVTTGYNEQFF.

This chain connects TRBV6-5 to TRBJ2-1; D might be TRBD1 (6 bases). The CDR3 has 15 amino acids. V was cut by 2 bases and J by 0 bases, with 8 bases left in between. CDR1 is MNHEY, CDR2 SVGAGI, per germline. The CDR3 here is CASSYTGRSYNEQFF. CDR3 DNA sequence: TGTGCCAGCAGTTACACAGGGCGCTCCTACAATGAGCAGTTCTTC.

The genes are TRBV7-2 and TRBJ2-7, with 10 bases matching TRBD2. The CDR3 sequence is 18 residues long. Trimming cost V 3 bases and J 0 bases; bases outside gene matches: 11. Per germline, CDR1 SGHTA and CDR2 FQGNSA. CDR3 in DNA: TGTGCCAGCAGCTTCCTACCTAGCGGGGGCACCAGCTCCTACGAGCAGTACTTC. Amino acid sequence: CASSFLPSGGTSSYEQYF.

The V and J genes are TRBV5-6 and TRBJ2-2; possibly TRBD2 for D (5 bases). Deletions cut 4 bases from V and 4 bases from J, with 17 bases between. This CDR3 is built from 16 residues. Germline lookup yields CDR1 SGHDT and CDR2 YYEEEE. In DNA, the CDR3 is TGTGCCAGCAGCATGGGGTGGGGAGAGGGCACCGGGGAGCTGTTTTTT. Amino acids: CASSMGWGEGTGELFF.

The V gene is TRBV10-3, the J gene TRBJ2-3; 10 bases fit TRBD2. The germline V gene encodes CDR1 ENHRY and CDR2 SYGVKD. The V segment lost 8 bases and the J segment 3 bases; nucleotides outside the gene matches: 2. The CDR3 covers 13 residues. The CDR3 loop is CAIASGGTDTQYF. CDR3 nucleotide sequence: TGTGCCATCGCTAGCGGGGGAACAGATACGCAGTATTTT.

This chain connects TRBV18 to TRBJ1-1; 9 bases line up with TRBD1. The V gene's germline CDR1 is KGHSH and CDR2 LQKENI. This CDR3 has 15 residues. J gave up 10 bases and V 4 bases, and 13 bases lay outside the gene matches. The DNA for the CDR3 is TGTGCCAGCTCACGCTCCGGGACAGGGAGGGAGGGAGCTTTCTTT. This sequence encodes CASSRSGTGREGAFF.

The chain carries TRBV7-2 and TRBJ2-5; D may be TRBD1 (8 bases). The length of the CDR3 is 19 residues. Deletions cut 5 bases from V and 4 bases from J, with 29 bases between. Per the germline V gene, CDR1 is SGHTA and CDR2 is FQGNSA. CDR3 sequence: CASSPELPGGGGYRETQYF. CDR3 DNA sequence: TGTGCCAGCAGCCCTGAACTCCCAGGGGGCGGGGGTTATAGAGAGACCCAGTACTTC.

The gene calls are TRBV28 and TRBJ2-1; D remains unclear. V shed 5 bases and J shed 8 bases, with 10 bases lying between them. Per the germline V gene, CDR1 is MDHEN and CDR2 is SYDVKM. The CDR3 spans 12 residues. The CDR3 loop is CASSGEGDEQFF. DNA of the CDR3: TGTGCCAGCAGTGGGGAAGGCGATGAGCAGTTCTTC.

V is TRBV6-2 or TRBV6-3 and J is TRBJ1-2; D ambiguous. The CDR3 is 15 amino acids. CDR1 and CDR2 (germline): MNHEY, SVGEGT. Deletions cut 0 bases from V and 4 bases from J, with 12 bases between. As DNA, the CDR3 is TGTGCCAGCAGTTACTCGAAAGAACAGATCTATGGCTACACCTTC. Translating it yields CASSYSKEQIYGYTF.

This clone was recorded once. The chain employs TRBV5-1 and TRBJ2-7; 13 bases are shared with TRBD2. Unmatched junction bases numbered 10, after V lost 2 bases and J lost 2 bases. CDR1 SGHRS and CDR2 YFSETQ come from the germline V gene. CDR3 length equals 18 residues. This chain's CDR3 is CASSLHSRTSGGAYEQYF. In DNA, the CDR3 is TGCGCCAGCAGCTTACACTCTCGGACTAGCGGGGGAGCCTACGAGCAGTACTTC.

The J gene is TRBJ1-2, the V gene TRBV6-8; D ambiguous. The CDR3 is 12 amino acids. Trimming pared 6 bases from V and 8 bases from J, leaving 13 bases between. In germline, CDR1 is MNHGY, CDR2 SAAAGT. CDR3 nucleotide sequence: TGTGCCAGCAGCCAAGGCGGCAGGGGCTACACCTTC. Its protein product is CASSQGGRGYTF.

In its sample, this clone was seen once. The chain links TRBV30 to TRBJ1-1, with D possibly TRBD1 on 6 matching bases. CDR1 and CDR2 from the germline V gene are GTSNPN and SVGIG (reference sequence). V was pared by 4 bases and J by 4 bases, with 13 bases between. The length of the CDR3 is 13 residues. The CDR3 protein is CAWNQGLGTEAFF. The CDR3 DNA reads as TGTGCCTGGAACCAGGGGCTGGGCACTGAAGCTTTCTTT. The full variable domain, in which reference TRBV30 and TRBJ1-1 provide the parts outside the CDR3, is SQTIHQWPATLVQPVGSPLSLECTVEGTSNPNLYWYRQAAGRGLQLLFYSVGIGQISSEVPQNLSASRPQDRQFILSSKKLLLSDSGFYLCAWNQGLGTEAFFGQGTRLTVV.

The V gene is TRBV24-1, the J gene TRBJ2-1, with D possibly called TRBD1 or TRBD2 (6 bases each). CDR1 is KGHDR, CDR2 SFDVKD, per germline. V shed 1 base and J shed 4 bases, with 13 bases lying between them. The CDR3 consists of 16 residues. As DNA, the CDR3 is TGTGCCACCAGTGATTTTTCGGGGGCCCTTTACAATGAGCAGTTCTTC. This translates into CATSDFSGALYNEQFF.

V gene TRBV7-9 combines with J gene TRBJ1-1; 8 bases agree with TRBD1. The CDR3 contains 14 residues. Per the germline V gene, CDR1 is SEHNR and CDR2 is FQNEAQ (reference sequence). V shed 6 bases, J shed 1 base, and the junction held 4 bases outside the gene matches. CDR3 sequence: CASRGTGRNTEAFF. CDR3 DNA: TGTGCCAGCAGGGGGACAGGACGGAACACTGAAGCTTTCTTT.